These T cell receptor beta chains were read from a single sample in a study of T-cell reconstitution after alpha-beta-depleted transplantation in children. MiXCR, applied by TCRdb to the PCR reads, yields one record per CDR3 protein. The sample yields some 550,000 distinct CDR3 sequences, 20% to 25% seen once. The specimen comprised PBMCs, mostly from graft donor cells, sampled 360 days after TCRalphabeta/CD19-depleted stem cell transplant. The receptor source for this set is a boy under two years old who had a stem cell transplant for acute myeloid leukemia, so the T cells may come from the graft donor. The conserved cysteine and the conserved F or W are not part of the CDR3 here.

CDR3: ASSSQGATTDTQY; V: TRBV11-2; J: TRBJ2-3
CDR3: ASSQEAGTGETGELF; V: TRBV4-2; J: TRBJ2-2
CDR3: ASSLETGGADTQY; V: TRBV5-1; J: TRBJ2-3
CDR3: ASSLRDRGRTEAF; V: TRBV12-3/TRBV12-4; J: TRBJ1-1
CDR3: ASTPPSADTQY; V: TRBV3-1; J: TRBJ2-3
CDR3: ASSEALRGETQY; V: TRBV2; J: TRBJ2-5
CDR3: ASSEWKGGSPDTQY; V: TRBV25-1; J: TRBJ2-3
CDR3: ATSRDRLSSYNSPLH; V: TRBV15; J: TRBJ1-6
CDR3: ASSVDKNEQF; V: TRBV9; J: TRBJ2-1
CDR3: ATSTLTGGSLEQY; V: TRBV15; J: TRBJ2-7
CDR3: SALLGNQPQH; V: TRBV20-1; J: TRBJ1-5
CDR3: ASKRDRDHMNTEAF; V: TRBV4-3; J: TRBJ1-1
CDR3: ASSQISGQAYTEAF; V: TRBV4-1; J: TRBJ1-1
CDR3: ASSEKPSGDTQY; V: TRBV10-1; J: TRBJ2-3
CDR3: SARGRQGGDTEAF; V: TRBV20-1; J: TRBJ1-1
CDR3: ASSESALGYEQY; V: TRBV25-1; J: TRBJ2-7
CDR3: SASFPGAKNIQY; V: TRBV20-1; J: TRBJ2-4
CDR3: ASEGSSGNTIY; V: TRBV18; J: TRBJ1-3
CDR3: SALLKQALF; V: TRBV20-1; J: TRBJ1-4
CDR3: ASSLTGTRYTDTQY; V: TRBV7-3; J: TRBJ2-3
CDR3: SARDPRDGANVLT; V: TRBV20-1; J: TRBJ2-6
CDR3: SARDHHFEGSSYNEQF; V: TRBV20-1; J: TRBJ2-1
CDR3: AWREWDTQY; V: TRBV30; J: TRBJ2-3
CDR3: SARVGGDSYNSPLH; V: TRBV20-1; J: TRBJ1-6
CDR3: ASSEQGKGQPQH; V: TRBV6-1; J: TRBJ1-5
CDR3: ALVLANTGELF; V: TRBV12-5; J: TRBJ2-2
CDR3: SARGQVRSEQY; V: TRBV20-1; J: TRBJ2-7
CDR3: ASSLAGGMNRGETQY; V: TRBV5-5; J: TRBJ2-5
CDR3: ASSLTGGSSYNEQF; V: TRBV11-2; J: TRBJ2-1
CDR3: ASSERTATSSYNEQF; V: TRBV2; J: TRBJ2-1
CDR3: ASSDPGQFRQETQY; V: TRBV25-1; J: TRBJ2-5
CDR3: ASTNGRGGDTQY; V: TRBV9; J: TRBJ2-3
CDR3: ASKPSGQDLTDTQY; V: TRBV12-3/TRBV12-4; J: TRBJ2-3
CDR3: ATRAGSGETQY; V: TRBV24-1; J: TRBJ2-5
CDR3: ASSLRDGSVYGYT; V: TRBV18; J: TRBJ1-2
CDR3: ASSLPVTGFGYT; V: TRBV7-9; J: TRBJ1-2
CDR3: ASMRGGGDNEQF; V: TRBV27; J: TRBJ2-1
CDR3: ASSLKSQNYGYT; V: TRBV7-2; J: TRBJ1-2
CDR3: ASGWAGEGGELF; V: TRBV27; J: TRBJ2-2
CDR3: ASSKAGASSYNEQF; V: TRBV21-1; J: TRBJ2-1
CDR3: ASSVFYEQY; V: TRBV12-3/TRBV12-4; J: TRBJ2-7
CDR3: SARADGTEAF; V: TRBV20-1; J: TRBJ1-1
CDR3: SPSTNTDTQY; V: TRBV20-1; J: TRBJ2-3
CDR3: ASSYDRGGTPSKF; V: TRBV6-5; J: TRBJ2-1
CDR3: ASSRASGGLGDTQY; V: TRBV12-3/TRBV12-4; J: TRBJ2-3
CDR3: ASSLGSAYNEQF; V: TRBV27; J: TRBJ2-1
CDR3: ASSFWTGDNEQF; V: TRBV12-3/TRBV12-4; J: TRBJ2-1
CDR3: ASSFLVQGAGGELF; V: TRBV5-1; J: TRBJ2-2
CDR3: ATSDTGTGEETQY; V: TRBV24-1; J: TRBJ2-5
CDR3: ASSSRGGGPEAF; V: TRBV5-1; J: TRBJ1-1
CDR3: ASSLAELRQF; V: TRBV7-9; J: TRBJ2-1
CDR3: SAKVPGLVGQPQH; V: TRBV20-1; J: TRBJ1-5
CDR3: ASSHRGGGAYNEQF; V: TRBV14; J: TRBJ2-1
CDR3: ASSLRQGMVGTDTQY; V: TRBV7-6; J: TRBJ2-3
CDR3: SVDTSGVYNEQF; V: TRBV29-1; J: TRBJ2-1
CDR3: SARVQGGFYGYT; V: TRBV20-1; J: TRBJ1-2
CDR3: ASSRLLGTDTQY; V: TRBV14; J: TRBJ2-3
CDR3: ASSWKPFMNTEAF; V: TRBV12-3/TRBV12-4; J: TRBJ1-1
CDR3: ASSPPTRYNEQF; V: TRBV9; J: TRBJ2-1
CDR3: ASRVQTGVAGELF; V: TRBV6-1; J: TRBJ2-2